Detailed here is one TCR beta chain. This clone came up a few times. The antigen it recognizes is unknown. No quality values exist for individual bases; no much larger clone is one base distant. The data originate from a study of beta chain features in type 1 diabetes (dated by TCRdb to the late 2010s). Describing the broader study: Mean age, gender distribution, total cell number and subset yield did not differ between patients and healthy donors. In the study, TCRB repertoires of sorted circulating CD4+ T cell subsets from recently diagnosed type 1 diabetes patients were compared with those of matched healthy donors. A total of 107,917,701 sorted cells were examined across all samples, and RNA yield correlated strongly with the number of cells per subset. Whereas all 28 donors provided naive and central memory subsets, regulatory and stem cell-like memory subsets were isolated from just 8 patients and roughly 8 healthy donors.

All of the isolated RNA was reverse transcribed with the High Capacity cDNA Reverse Transcription Kit, so expressed TCRB transcripts were sequenced. Deep immunoSEQ sequencing was applied to naive, central memory and regulatory T cell samples, giving an average of around 3.4 million total reads per sample. Sorted cells were lysed in RLT buffer, and RNA was extracted using DNase-treated RNeasy Micro or Mini kits according to cell number. Each cell subset was processed on its own to prevent cross-contamination, while patient and healthy donor samples were processed together. Using the immunoSEQ multiplex PCR, TCRB sequences were amplified from cDNA into 87-bp fragments spanning the CDR3 region. Sequencing of the amplicons was done on the Illumina HiSeq platform. From the authors' description of their analysis: Synthetic template baselines were used to correct PCR bias computationally, reads within Hamming distance 2 were collapsed, and singletons that could not be merged were discarded. Reads were aligned against IMGT to assign V, D and J genes, CDR3 length and insertions or deletions at six rearrangement sites. Within each subset, clonotype counts were normalized to sorted cell number, after which true diversity and Gini coefficients were computed with the tcR R package. The overlap coefficient, calculated on TCRB nucleotide sequences, was used to quantify repertoire sharing. TCRdb's version of the immuneACCESS table is confined to in-frame rearrangements and falls short of the full clone set. An unresolved V gene accounts for under half of the shortfall where checked; the remainder is of unknown origin. The DNA gave D and trimming, while V, J and clone size come from that table. The sample table records some 150,000 clones; nearly 50% of these occur just once. The ten most abundant clones make up under 0.5% of the sample.

The CDR3 sequence holds 14 residues, the cysteine and phenylalanine included. CDR3 DNA is the only sequence kept; it has 42 bases, read in frame from the first base. In the germline V gene, CDR1 corresponds to SGHTA and CDR2 to FQGTGA. Relative to germline, V is missing 8 bases and J is missing 4 bases, with 6 bases of the junction outside any gene match. Summary of the overall study and its limitations: Sequencing cDNA rather than genomic DNA could over-represent highly expressing activated cells, although activation and CD3 levels did not differ between groups. Shorter templates might be favored by PCR, yet because patient and control samples were amplified and corrected together, any such skew would affect both groups equally. Type 1 diabetes patients showed a moderate but significant shortening of TCRB CDR3 length in all four CD4+ subsets. Because small numbers of individuals were included in the HLA sub-analyses, any influence of HLA type on TCRB rearrangement was left unresolved. At VDJ recombination sites, type 1 diabetes patients had fewer insertions and more deleted nucleotides, which implies abnormalities in thymic rearrangement. Naive, central memory and regulatory TCRB repertoires appeared to be more alike among patients than among healthy donors.

Each donor gave one peripheral blood draw, averaging roughly 120 mL, which was collected into heparinised tubes. A BD FACSAria II and a panel including CD45RO, CCR7, CD25, CD127, CD95 and CD27 were used to sort naive, central memory, regulatory and stem cell-like memory CD4+ T cells. Every sorted population had a purity above 95%. PBMCs were isolated immediately by Lymphoprep density gradient centrifugation and stained directly without culture. To minimize batch effects, samples were stained and sorted in pairs, one healthy donor with one patient per experiment. The chain is encoded by TRBV7-3 joined to TRBJ2-2; TRBD2 matches 8 bases in the middle. Sample: Tregs from blood. The sample's cell subset or site, from its label and the paper: regulatory CD4+ T cells. This sequence originates from a man between 18 and 35 years old in good health. The CDR3 protein is CASRAGVFTGELFF. The sequence in DNA is TGTGCCAGCCGAGCGGGAGTATTCACCGGGGAGCTGTTTTTT.